The 24 T cell receptor beta chains listed next were all sequenced from one sample in a study of CD8+ T cells in alopecia areata. Extracted RNA was reverse transcribed, and the resulting cDNA served as sequencing template. This table comes from immunoSEQ multiplex PCR, and its TCRdb copy is limited to in-frame clones, with some not included. The sample lists more than 95,000 clones; 35% to 45% were seen once. The material sequenced was CD4+ T cells sorted from blood. The receptors come from a human donor with alopecia areata.

The chain uses TRBV20-1 and TRBJ2-3; no clear D. Germline CDR1 is DFQATT and CDR2 is SNEGSKA (reference sequence). The V end lost 5 bases, the J end lost 7 bases, and 7 bases lay between the germline ends. This CDR3 comprises 10 residues. CDR3 loop: CSAVENTQYF. Written as DNA, the CDR3 is TGCAGTGCTGTGGAGAATACGCAGTATTTT.

This chain connects TRBV29-1 to TRBJ1-2; 7 bases agree with TRBD1. The CDR3 spans 13 residues. Trimming cost V 7 bases and J 3 bases; bases outside gene matches: 8. CDR1 and CDR2 (germline): SQVTM, ANQGSEA. Here the CDR3 DNA reads TGCAGCGCTCTGGGACAGTCTTACTATGGCTACACCTTC. Amino acids: CSALGQSYYGYTF.

The chain is built from TRBV5-6 and TRBJ2-7; D is undetermined. Germline V gene lookup returns CDR1 SGHDT and CDR2 YYEEEE. The CDR3 length is 14 residues. Trimming shortened V by 0 bases and J by 3 bases, and 10 bases separated the two germline ends. The CDR3, as DNA: TGTGCCAGCAGCTTGGGACATGGGAACTACGAGCAGTACTTC. Its protein product is CASSLGHGNYEQYF. Full variable domain (missing parts from reference TRBV5-6 and TRBJ2-7): DAGVTQSPTHLIKTRGQQVTLRCSPKSGHDTVSWYQQALGQGPQFIFQYYEEEERQRGNFPDRFSGHQFPNYSSELNVNALLLGDSALYLCASSLGHGNYEQYFGPGTRLTVT.

The rearrangement joins TRBV28 to TRBJ2-7, with 10 bases that match TRBD2. Germline CDR1 and CDR2: MDHEN and SYDVKM. V lost 2 bases, J lost 0 bases, and 13 bases stayed unmatched. The CDR3 has 19 amino acids. The CDR3 reads CASSLGVSYSGGSSYEQYF. CDR3 coding DNA: TGTGCCAGCAGTTTAGGAGTCAGTTATAGCGGGGGGAGCTCCTACGAGCAGTACTTC.

A few counts support this clone. V and J are TRBV7-8 and TRBJ1-2, with D perhaps TRBD1 (5 bases). Germline assignment: CDR1 SGHVS and CDR2 FQNEAQ. The CDR3 contains 15 residues. V lost 5 bases, J lost 8 bases, and 21 bases lay in between. CDR3 DNA: TGTGCCAGCAGCCCCCAGTGGGGGGATTTAGGGGGCTACACCTTC. Protein: CASSPQWGDLGGYTF.

This clone came up a few times. The chain joins TRBV7-2 to TRBJ1-5, with D possibly TRBD1 on 5 matching bases. Germline CDR1 and CDR2: SGHTA and FQGNSA. This CDR3 contains 13 residues. V was pared by 4 bases and J by 6 bases, with 10 bases between. The CDR3 is CASSSDITQPQHF. The CDR3 region has the DNA TGTGCCAGCAGCTCGGACATTACTCAGCCCCAGCATTTT.

V gene TRBV30 combines with J gene TRBJ1-4; perhaps TRBD1 as D (5 bases). The CDR3 is 16 amino acids. Germline V gene data show CDR1 as GTSNPN and CDR2 as SVGIG (reference sequence). Trimming shortened V by 3 bases and J by 8 bases, and 22 bases separated the two germline ends. The CDR3 region has the DNA TGTGCCTGGAGCAAATCCGGGACGCGCAGTGGAGAAAAACTGTTTTTT. Translating it yields CAWSKSGTRSGEKLFF.

The chain has TRBV2 and TRBJ1-2, with D unclear. The germline V gene has CDR1 SNHLY and CDR2 FYNNEI. The CDR3 runs to 14 residues. Trimming left V 6 bases short and J 2 bases short, with 13 bases between. The CDR3 sequence is CASSPPTANYGYTF. The CDR3 bases are TGTGCCAGCAGCCCACCGACCGCCAACTATGGCTACACCTTC.

V gene TRBV5-1 combines with J gene TRBJ2-4, with D possibly being TRBD1 (6 bases). The CDR3 totals 18 residues. The germline gives CDR1 SGHRS, CDR2 YFSETQ. With 4 bases removed from V and 1 base from J, the gap between germline ends came to 21 bases. CDR3: CASSPYPVGGGAKNIQYF. Written as DNA, the CDR3 is TGCGCCAGCAGCCCGTATCCCGTCGGTGGGGGCGCCAAAAACATTCAGTACTTC. Drawing the rest from reference TRBV5-1 and TRBJ2-4, the complete variable domain is KAGVTQTPRYLIKTRGQQVTLSCSPISGHRSVSWYQQTPGQGLQFLFEYFSETQRNKGNFPGRFSGRQFSNSRSEMNVSTLELGDSALYLCASSPYPVGGGAKNIQYFGAGTRLSVL.

This clone was detected a few times. The chain employs TRBV27 and TRBJ2-7, with 11 bases that match TRBD2. CDR1 and CDR2 (germline): MNHEY, SMNVEV (reference sequence). The ends lost 6 bases at V and 3 bases at J; junction bases unmatched: 7. There are 15 residues in the CDR3. CDR3 coding DNA: TGTGCCAGCAGACCCGGGACTAGCGGAATCTACGAGCAGTACTTC. Protein sequence: CASRPGTSGIYEQYF.

The V gene is TRBV12-5, the J gene TRBJ2-2, with 8 positions matching TRBD1. The CDR3 sequence is 16 residues long. Germline CDR1 LGHNT, CDR2 FRNRAP. V lost 0 bases, J lost 4 bases, and 4 bases stayed unmatched. The CDR3 loop reads CASGLVAGGFTGELFF. The CDR3, as DNA: TGTGCTAGTGGTTTGGTGGCAGGGGGCTTCACCGGGGAGCTGTTTTTT.

The chain couples TRBV30 to TRBJ2-3, with 14 bases that match TRBD2. V trimming: 2 bases; J trimming: 5 bases; junction bases outside the gene matches: 12. Germline CDR1 GTSNPN, CDR2 SVGIG (reference sequence). CDR3 length: 18 amino acids. CDR3 bases: TGTGCCTGGAGTAACCGACGGACTAGCGGGAGGTGGGGAGATACGCAGTATTTT. It is translated as CAWSNRRTSGRWGDTQYF.

This chain links TRBV19 with TRBJ2-1; D might be TRBD2 (5 bases). The CDR3 spans 13 residues. The germline gives CDR1 LNHDA, CDR2 SQIVND (reference sequence). V dropped 3 bases and J dropped 12 bases, with 15 bases sitting between them. The CDR3 DNA is TGTGCCAGTAGTATTGGGAGTGCGGGTCGGCAGTTCTTC. It yields the protein CASSIGSAGRQFF.

V gene TRBV27 combines with J gene TRBJ2-7, with D perhaps matching TRBD1 or TRBD2 (5 bases each). There are 15 residues in the CDR3. Trimming cost V 5 bases and J 3 bases, with 17 bases left between them. The V gene's germline CDR1 is MNHEY and CDR2 SMNVEV (reference sequence). CDR3 amino acids: CASSPRAGGGYEQYF. The CDR3 nucleotides read TGTGCCAGCAGTCCCCGTGCGGGTGGGGGCTACGAGCAGTACTTC.

The CDR3 here is CSARWGEGTEAFF. CDR3 bases: TGCAGCGCTCGATGGGGGGAGGGCACTGAAGCTTTCTTT. The chain links TRBV29-1 to TRBJ1-1; possible D gene TRBD1, 5 bases. The CDR3 has 13 amino acids. The germline V gene has CDR1 SQVTM and CDR2 ANQGSEA. The V end lost 7 bases, the J end lost 4 bases, and 16 bases lay between the germline ends.

V and J are TRBV27 and TRBJ1-2; a possible D gene is TRBD1 (6 bases). This CDR3 region has 13 residues. Trimming cost V 5 bases and J 3 bases, with 10 bases left between them. CDR1 and CDR2 (germline): MNHEY, SMNVEV (reference sequence). CDR3 sequence: CASSRQDDYGYTF. CDR3 nucleotide sequence: TGTGCCAGCAGTCGACAGGACGACTATGGCTACACCTTC.

The chain links TRBV6-6 to TRBJ2-7; TRBD1 matches 11 bases. Germline V gene data show CDR1 as MNHNY and CDR2 as SVGAGI (reference sequence). The CDR3 length is 15 residues. V lost 5 bases and J lost 7; bases outside the gene matches: 10. The CDR3 region has the DNA TGTGCCAGCAGTAACGACGGACAGGGGGCTCGGGAGCAGTACTTC. This encodes CASSNDGQGAREQYF.

This clone was recorded once. V gene TRBV4-1 combines with J gene TRBJ1-2; D not certain. V lost 5 bases and J 8 bases, leaving 9 bases between the germline ends. CDR3 length: 11 amino acids. Per the germline V gene, CDR1 is MGHRA and CDR2 is YSYEKL. CDR3 region: CASSGSRGYTF. The CDR3 region has the DNA TGCGCCAGCAGCGGATCCAGGGGCTACACCTTC.

About this clone itself: No conserved phenylalanine or tryptophan ends this CDR3, so it is likely a read error. No DNA is shown, since the ends of the CDR3 on it are uncertain; the CDR3 is the one TCRdb lists. The rearrangement joins TRBV30 to TRBJ2-7. Both ends counted, the CDR3 spans 11 residues. Germline-derived CDR1 and CDR2 are GTSNPN and SVGIG (reference sequence). CDR3 region: CAWSVGSSVFY.

This clone was seen only a few times. The V gene is TRBV7-2, the J gene TRBJ2-7; a weak D match, TRBD1 (6 bases). V dropped 5 bases and J dropped 9 bases, with 14 bases sitting between them. CDR3 length equals 12 residues. Germline V CDR1 and CDR2: SGHTA, FQGNSA. The CDR3 DNA reads TGTGCCAGCAGCCCACAGGGTTTCCGGCAGTACTTC. Amino acid sequence: CASSPQGFRQYF.

The V and J genes are TRBV29-1 and TRBJ1-1; D not certain. CDR1 SQVTM and CDR2 ANQGSEA come from the germline V gene. This CDR3 has 15 amino acids. Trimming stripped 1 base from V and 1 base from J, with 13 bases between. The CDR3 here is CSVEALPGANTEAFF. The CDR3 region has the DNA TGCAGCGTTGAAGCCCTACCAGGCGCGAACACTGAAGCTTTCTTT.

This rearrangement joins TRBV28 to TRBJ1-3, with D unresolved. The CDR3 is made up of 15 amino acids. Trimming removed 7 bases at V and 2 bases at J, with 15 bases between. From germline, CDR1 is MDHEN and CDR2 SYDVKM. The CDR3 reads CASTPYRRTGNTIYF. CDR3 sequence (DNA): TGTGCCAGCACTCCATATCGACGGACTGGAAACACCATATATTTT.

This clone has just a few counts. A junction boundary mismatches the germline segment, possibly from a read error. The rearrangement links TRBV2 to TRBJ2-7, with 8 bases that match TRBD1. The germline CDR1 and CDR2 sequences are SNHLY and FYNNEI. The CDR3 length is 12 residues. This CDR3 reads CASSGQGLFRNF. The CDR3 DNA reads as TGTGCCAGCAGCGGACAGGGTCTATTCCGGAACTTC.

J is TRBJ2-1 and V is TRBV5-1; 7 nucleotides align to TRBD2. This CDR3 comprises 15 residues. CDR1 and CDR2 (germline): SGHRS, YFSETQ. Trimming cost V 2 bases and J 7 bases; bases outside gene matches: 9. CDR3 bases: TGCGCCAGCAGCTTCTCAGGTAGCGGGTTGAATGAGCAGTTCTTC. This codes for CASSFSGSGLNEQFF.